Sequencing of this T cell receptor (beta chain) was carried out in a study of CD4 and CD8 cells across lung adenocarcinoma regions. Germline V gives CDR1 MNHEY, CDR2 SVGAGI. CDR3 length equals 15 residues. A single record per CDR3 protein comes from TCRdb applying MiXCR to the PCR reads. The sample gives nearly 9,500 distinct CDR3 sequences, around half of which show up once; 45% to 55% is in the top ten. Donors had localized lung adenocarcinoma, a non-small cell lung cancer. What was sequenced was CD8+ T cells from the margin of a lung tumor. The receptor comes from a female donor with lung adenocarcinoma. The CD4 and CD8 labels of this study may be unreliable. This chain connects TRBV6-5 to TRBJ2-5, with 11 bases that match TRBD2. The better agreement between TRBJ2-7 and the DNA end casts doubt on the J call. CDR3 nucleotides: TGTGCCAGCAGTTTGTTGACTAGCGGGATGAACGAGCAGTACTTC. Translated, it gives CASSLLTSGMNEQYF.